Described below is a single T cell receptor (beta chain) sequence and its context. In the original workflow: Reference gene primer amplification gave estimated nucleated cell counts. Assay: immunoSEQ multiplex PCR; the TCRdb copy retains only in-frame clones and omits some. That table furnishes V, J and clone size, whereas the DNA furnished D and trimming. The sample includes roughly 320,000 clones, approximately 90% seen only once; the top ten take about 6%. V gave up 5 bases and J gave up 4 bases, with 14 bases separating them. This CDR3 contains 15 residues. CDR1 MGHRA and CDR2 YSYEKL come from the germline V gene. This entry comes from a study of blood T cell repertoires in COVID-19. Study-level information: The study drew acute and convalescent COVID-19 samples from the United States, Italy and Spain. T cells, B-cell-depleted T cells, or PBMCs supplied cDNA or gDNA.

One Seattle source followed patients from active infection through their disease course. Sequenced material: peripheral blood. The sequence derives from a woman aged 50 to 60 with COVID-19, enrolled during active disease. The V call is TRBV4-1, the J call TRBJ1-4; no definite D call. CDR3 bases: TGCGCCAGCAGCGCACCGGGTTCCTTTAATGAAAAACTGTTTTTT. As protein: CASSAPGSFNEKLFF.